The source of this T cell receptor (beta chain) is a study of CD8 T cells in ankylosing spondylitis. Study-level results: Reportedly, matched ankylosing spondylitis synovial fluid was significantly enriched for disease-linked clones. Blood from ankylosing spondylitis patients appeared to carry a characteristic roughly 8-variant TCR beta motif.

V lost 4 bases and J lost 4, with 17 bases in between. The V gene's germline CDR1 is SGHRS and CDR2 YFSETQ. The CDR3 has 15 amino acids. This clonotype has a count of ten or more. The antigen is unknown. The authors made TCR beta libraries by quantitative 5'-RACE with molecular barcodes. A single record per CDR3 protein comes from TCRdb applying MiXCR to the 5' RACE reads. Of roughly 130,000 distinct CDR3 sequences listed, over 6% are singletons. The sequenced sample was blood, either unsorted or a sorted T cell fraction (not recorded which). The chain recombines TRBV5-1 with TRBJ2-5; D may be TRBD1 or TRBD2 (5 bases each). The receptor was isolated from a male donor with ankylosing spondylitis or in good health (not recorded which). The CDR3 nucleotides are TGCGCCAGCAGCCCTAACGAGGGGTCGGGAGAGACCCAGTACTTC. It encodes CASSPNEGSGETQYF.